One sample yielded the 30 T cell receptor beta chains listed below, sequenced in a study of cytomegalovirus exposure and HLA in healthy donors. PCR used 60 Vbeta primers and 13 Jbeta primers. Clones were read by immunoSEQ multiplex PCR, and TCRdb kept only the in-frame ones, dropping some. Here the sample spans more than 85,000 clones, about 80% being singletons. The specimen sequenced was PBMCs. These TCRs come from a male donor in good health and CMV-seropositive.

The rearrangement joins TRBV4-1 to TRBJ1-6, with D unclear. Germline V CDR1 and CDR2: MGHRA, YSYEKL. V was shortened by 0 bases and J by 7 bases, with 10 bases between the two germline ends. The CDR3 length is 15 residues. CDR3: CASSQERTLNSPLHF. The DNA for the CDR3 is TGCGCCAGCAGCCAAGAAAGGACTCTAAATTCACCCCTCCACTTT.

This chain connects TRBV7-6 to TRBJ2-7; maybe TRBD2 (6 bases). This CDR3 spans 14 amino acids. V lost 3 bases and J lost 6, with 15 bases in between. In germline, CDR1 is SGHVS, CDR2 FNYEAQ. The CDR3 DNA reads TGTGCCAGCAGCTTGGGGGGTATAGGGGTCGAGCAGTACTTC. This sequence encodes CASSLGGIGVEQYF.

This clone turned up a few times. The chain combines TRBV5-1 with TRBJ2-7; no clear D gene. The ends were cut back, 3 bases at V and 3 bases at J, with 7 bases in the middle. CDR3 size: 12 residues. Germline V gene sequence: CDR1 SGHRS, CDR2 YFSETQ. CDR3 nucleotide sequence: TGCGCCAGCAGCTCCAGAGGCTACGAGCAGTACTTC. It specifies CASSSRGYEQYF. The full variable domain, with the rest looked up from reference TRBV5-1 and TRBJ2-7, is KAGVTQTPRYLIKTRGQQVTLSCSPISGHRSVSWYQQTPGQGLQFLFEYFSETQRNKGNFPGRFSGRQFSNSRSEMNVSTLELGDSALYLCASSSRGYEQYFGPGTRLTVT.

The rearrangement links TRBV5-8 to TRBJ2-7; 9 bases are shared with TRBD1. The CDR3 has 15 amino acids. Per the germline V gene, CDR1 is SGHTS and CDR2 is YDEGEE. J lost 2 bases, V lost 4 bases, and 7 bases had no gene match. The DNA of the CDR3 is TGTGCCAGCAGCCACCCGGGACAGGGACCCTACGAGCAGTACTTC. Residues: CASSHPGQGPYEQYF.

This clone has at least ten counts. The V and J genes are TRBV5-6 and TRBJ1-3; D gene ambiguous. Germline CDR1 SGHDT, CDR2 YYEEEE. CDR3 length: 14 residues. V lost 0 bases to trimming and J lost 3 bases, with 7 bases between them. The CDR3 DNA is TGTGCCAGCAGCTTGGCGTATATTGGAAACACCATATATTTT. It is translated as CASSLAYIGNTIYF. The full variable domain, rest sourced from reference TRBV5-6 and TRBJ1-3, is DAGVTQSPTHLIKTRGQQVTLRCSPKSGHDTVSWYQQALGQGPQFIFQYYEEEERQRGNFPDRFSGHQFPNYSSELNVNALLLGDSALYLCASSLAYIGNTIYFGEGSWLTVV.

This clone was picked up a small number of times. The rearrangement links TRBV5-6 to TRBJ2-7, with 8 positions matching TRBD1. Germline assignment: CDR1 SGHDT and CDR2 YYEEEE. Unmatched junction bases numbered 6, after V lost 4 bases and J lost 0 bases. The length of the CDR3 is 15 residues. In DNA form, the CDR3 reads TGTGCCAGCAGCCCTGGGACAGGAGTCTCCTACGAGCAGTACTTC. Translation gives CASSPGTGVSYEQYF.

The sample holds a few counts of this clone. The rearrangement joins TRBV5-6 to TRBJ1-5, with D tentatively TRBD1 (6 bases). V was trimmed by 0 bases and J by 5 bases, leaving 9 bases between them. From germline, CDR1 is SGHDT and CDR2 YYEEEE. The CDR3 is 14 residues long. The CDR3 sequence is CASSLEAGDQPQHF. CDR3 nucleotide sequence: TGTGCCAGCAGCTTGGAAGCAGGGGATCAGCCCCAGCATTTT.

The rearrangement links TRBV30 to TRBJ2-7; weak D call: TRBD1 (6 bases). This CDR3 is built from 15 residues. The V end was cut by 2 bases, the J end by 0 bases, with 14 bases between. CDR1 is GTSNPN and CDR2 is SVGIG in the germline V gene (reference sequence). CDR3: CAWSTGTPSSYEQYF. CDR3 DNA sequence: TGTGCCTGGAGTACCGGGACACCGAGCTCCTACGAGCAGTACTTC.

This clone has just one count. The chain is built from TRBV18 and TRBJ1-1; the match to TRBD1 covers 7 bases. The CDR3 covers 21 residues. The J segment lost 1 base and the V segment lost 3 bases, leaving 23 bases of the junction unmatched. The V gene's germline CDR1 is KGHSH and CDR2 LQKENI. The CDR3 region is CASSPRPITGVVGFWNTEAFF. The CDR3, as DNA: TGTGCCAGCTCACCGCGTCCAATTACAGGGGTGGTGGGGTTTTGGAACACTGAAGCTTTCTTT.

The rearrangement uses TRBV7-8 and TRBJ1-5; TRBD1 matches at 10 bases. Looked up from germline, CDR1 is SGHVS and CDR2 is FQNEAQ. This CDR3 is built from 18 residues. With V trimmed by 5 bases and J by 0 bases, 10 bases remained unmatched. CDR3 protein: CASSPRDRGYYSNQPQHF. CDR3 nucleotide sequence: TGTGCCAGCAGCCCCCGGGACAGGGGATATTATAGCAATCAGCCCCAGCATTTT.

CDR3 protein: CASSPEEFTEAFF. CDR3 nucleotides: TGTGCCAGCTCACCAGAGGAATTCACTGAAGCTTTCTTT. V gene TRBV18 combines with J gene TRBJ1-1; no clear D. There are 13 residues in the CDR3. V lost 2 bases, J lost 4 bases, and 8 bases lay in between. Germline CDR1 is KGHSH and CDR2 is LQKENI.

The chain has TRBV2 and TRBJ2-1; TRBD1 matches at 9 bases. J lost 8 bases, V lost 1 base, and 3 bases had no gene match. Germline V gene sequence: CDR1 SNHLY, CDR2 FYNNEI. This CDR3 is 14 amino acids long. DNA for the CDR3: TGTGCCAGCAGTGAAGGAACAGGGGGCTATGAGCAGTTCTTC. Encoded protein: CASSEGTGGYEQFF. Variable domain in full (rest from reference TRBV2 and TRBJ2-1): EPEVTQTPSHQVTQMGQEVILRCVPISNHLYFYWYRQILGQKVEFLVSFYNNEISEKSEIFDDQFSVERPDGSNFTLKIRSTKLEDSAMYFCASSEGTGGYEQFFGPGTRLTVL.

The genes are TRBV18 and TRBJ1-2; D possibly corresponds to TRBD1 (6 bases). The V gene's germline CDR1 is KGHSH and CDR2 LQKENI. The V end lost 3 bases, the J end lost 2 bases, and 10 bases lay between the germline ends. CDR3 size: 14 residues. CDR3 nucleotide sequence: TGTGCCAGCTCACCTCCGGACAGCAACTATGGCTACACCTTC. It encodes CASSPPDSNYGYTF.

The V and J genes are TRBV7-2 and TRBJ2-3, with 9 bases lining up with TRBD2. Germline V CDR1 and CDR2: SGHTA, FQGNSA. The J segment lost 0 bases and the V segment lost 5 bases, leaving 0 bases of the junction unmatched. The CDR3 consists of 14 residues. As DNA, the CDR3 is TGTGCCAGCAGCGGACTAGCGAGCACAGATACGCAGTATTTT. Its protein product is CASSGLASTDTQYF.

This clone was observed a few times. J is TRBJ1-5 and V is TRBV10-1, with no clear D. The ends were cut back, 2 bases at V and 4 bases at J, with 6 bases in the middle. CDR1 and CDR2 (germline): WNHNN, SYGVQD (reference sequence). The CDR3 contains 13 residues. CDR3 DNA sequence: TGCGCCAGCAGTGAGGGGCTGAATCAGCCCCAGCATTTT. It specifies CASSEGLNQPQHF.

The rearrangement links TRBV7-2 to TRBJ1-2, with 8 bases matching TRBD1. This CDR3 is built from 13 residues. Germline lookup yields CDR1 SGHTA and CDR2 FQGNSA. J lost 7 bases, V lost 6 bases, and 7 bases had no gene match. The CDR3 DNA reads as TGTGCCAGCAGTTTACAGGGGGTTGGTGGCTACACCTTC. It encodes CASSLQGVGGYTF. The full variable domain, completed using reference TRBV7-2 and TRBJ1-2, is GAGVSQSPSNKVTEKGKDVELRCDPISGHTALYWYRQSLGQGLEFLIYFQGNSAPDKSGLPSDRFSAERTGGSVSTLTIQRTQQEDSAVYLCASSLQGVGGYTFGSGTRLTVV.

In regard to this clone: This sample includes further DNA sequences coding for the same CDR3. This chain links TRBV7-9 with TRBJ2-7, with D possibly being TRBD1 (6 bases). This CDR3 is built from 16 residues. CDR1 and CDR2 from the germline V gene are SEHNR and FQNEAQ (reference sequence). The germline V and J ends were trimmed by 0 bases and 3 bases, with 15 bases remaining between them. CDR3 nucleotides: TGTGCCAGCAGCTTAGCAAAAGCAGGGGAGCGCTACGAGCAGTACTTC. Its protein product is CASSLAKAGERYEQYF.

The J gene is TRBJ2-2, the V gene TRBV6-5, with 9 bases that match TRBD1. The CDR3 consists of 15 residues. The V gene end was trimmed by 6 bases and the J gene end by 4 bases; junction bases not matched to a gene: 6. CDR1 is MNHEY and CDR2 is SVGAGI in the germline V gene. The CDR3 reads CASSLQGARTGELFF. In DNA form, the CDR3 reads TGTGCCAGCAGCTTACAGGGGGCCCGCACCGGGGAGCTGTTTTTT.

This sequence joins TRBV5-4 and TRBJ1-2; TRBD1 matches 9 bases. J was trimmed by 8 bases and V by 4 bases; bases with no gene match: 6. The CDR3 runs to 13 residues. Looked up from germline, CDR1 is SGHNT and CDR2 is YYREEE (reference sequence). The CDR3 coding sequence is TGTGCCAGCAGCCGGGGACAGGGAATCGGCTACACCTTC. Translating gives CASSRGQGIGYTF.

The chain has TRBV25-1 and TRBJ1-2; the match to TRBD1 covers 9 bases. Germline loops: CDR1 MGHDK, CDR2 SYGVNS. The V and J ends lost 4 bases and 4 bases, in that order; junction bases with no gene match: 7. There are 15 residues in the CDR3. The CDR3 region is CASSVTGGEGYGYTF. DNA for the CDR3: TGTGCCAGCAGTGTTACAGGGGGCGAAGGCTATGGCTACACCTTC.

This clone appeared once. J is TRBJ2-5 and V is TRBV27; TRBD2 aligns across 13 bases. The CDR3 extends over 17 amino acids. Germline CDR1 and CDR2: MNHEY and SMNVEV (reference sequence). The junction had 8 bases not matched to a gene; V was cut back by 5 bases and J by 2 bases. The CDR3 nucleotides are TGTGCCAGCAGTATCAATCCGGGACTAGCGGGGCAAGAGACCCAGTACTTC. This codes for CASSINPGLAGQETQYF.

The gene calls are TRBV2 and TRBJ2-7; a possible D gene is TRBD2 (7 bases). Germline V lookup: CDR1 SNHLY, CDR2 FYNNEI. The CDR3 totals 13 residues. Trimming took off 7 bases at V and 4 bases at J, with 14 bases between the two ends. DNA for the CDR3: TGTGCCAGCATGCGGGGGCCGACGTACGAGCAGTACTTC. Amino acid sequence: CASMRGPTYEQYF.

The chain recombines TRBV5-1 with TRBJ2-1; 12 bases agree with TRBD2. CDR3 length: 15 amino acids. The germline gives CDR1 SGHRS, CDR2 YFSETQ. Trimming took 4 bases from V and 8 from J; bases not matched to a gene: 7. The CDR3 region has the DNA TGCGCCAGCAGCAACCTAGCGGGGGGGCTCGATGAGCAGTTCTTC. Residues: CASSNLAGGLDEQFF.

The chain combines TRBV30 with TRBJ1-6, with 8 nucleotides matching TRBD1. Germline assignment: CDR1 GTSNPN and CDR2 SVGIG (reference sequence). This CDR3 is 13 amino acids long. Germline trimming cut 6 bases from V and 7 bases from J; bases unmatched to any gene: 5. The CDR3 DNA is TGTGCCTGTTCGGACAGGGCAAATTCACCCCTCCACTTT. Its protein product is CACSDRANSPLHF.

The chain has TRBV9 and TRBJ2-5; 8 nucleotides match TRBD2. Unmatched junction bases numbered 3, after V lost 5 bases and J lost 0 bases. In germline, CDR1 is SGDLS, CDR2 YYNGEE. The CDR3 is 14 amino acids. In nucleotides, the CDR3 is TGTGCCAGCAGTCAACTAGCGGACCAAGAGACCCAGTACTTC. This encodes CASSQLADQETQYF.

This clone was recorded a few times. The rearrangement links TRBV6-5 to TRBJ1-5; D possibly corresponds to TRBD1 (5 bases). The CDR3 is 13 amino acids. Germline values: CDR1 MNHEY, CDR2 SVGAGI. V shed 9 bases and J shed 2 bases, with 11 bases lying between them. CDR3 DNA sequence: TGTGCCAGTAGGGGCGGGGGCAATCAGCCCCAGCATTTT. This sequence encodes CASRGGGNQPQHF.

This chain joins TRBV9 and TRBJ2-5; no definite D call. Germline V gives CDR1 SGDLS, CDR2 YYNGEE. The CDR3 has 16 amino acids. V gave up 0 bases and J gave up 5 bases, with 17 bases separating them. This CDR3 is CASSVASSVGKETQYF. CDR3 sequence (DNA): TGTGCCAGCAGCGTAGCTTCCTCAGTGGGCAAGGAGACCCAGTACTTC.

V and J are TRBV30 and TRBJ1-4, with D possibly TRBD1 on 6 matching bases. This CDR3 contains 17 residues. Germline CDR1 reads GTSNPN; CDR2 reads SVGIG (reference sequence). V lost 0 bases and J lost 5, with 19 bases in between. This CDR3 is CAWSVYGWWQGNEKLFF. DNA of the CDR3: TGTGCCTGGAGTGTATACGGTTGGTGGCAGGGGAATGAAAAACTGTTTTTT.

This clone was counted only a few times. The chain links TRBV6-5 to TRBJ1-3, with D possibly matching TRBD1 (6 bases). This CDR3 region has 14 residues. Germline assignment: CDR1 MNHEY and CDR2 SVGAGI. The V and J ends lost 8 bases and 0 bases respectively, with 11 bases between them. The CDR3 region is CASGGSLSGNTIYF. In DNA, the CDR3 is TGTGCCAGCGGGGGCTCACTCTCTGGAAACACCATATATTTT.

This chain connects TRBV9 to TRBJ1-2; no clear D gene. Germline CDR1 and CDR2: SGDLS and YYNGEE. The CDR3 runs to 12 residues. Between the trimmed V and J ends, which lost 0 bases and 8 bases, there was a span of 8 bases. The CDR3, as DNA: TGTGCCAGCAGCGTAGGTTACAGCGGCTACACCTTC. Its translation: CASSVGYSGYTF.